These 12 T cell receptor beta chains were sequenced from one sample in a study of post-analysis software for immune sequencing data. Their antigen targets remain unknown. Tagging with unique molecular identifiers was a feature of the TCR beta cDNA libraries. TCRdb re-called the PCR reads through MiXCR, storing one row per CDR3 protein. This sample has some 450,000 distinct CDR3 sequences; less than 45% occur once, and the top ten carry over 10%. Study-level results: In patients, about 5 TRBV segments were more frequent than in controls, with TRBV5-6, TRBV5-1 and TRBV20-1 among them.

Sequenced: blood. Receptors originate from a girl between 5 and 17 years old with multiple sclerosis.

The chain employs TRBV20-1 and TRBJ2-3; D tentatively reads TRBD1 or TRBD2 (6 bases each). The CDR3 has 15 residues. Deletions cut 6 bases from V and 4 bases from J, with 20 bases between. Germline assignment: CDR1 DFQATT and CDR2 SNEGSKA (reference sequence). The DNA of the CDR3 is TGCAGTGCCCAACCTTACGGGGGCGGCCCAGATACGCAGTATTTT. Translated, it gives CSAQPYGGGPDTQYF.

Only one count was recorded for this clonotype. The V and J genes are TRBV9 and TRBJ2-3; D unclear. Germline loops: CDR1 SGDLS, CDR2 YYNGEE. The CDR3 sequence is 16 residues long. Trimming stripped 0 bases from V and 0 bases from J, with 11 bases between. The CDR3 is CASSVGSTTSTDTQYF. CDR3 nucleotide sequence: TGTGCCAGCAGCGTAGGGTCTACCACTAGCACAGATACGCAGTATTTT. The whole variable domain, filled in from reference TRBV9 and TRBJ2-3, reads DSGVTQTPKHLITATGQRVTLRCSPRSGDLSVYWYQQSLDQGLQFLIQYYNGEERAKGNILERFSAQQFPDLHSELNLSSLELGDSALYFCASSVGSTTSTDTQYFGPGTRLTVL.

The chain is built from TRBV7-8 and TRBJ1-5; TRBD1 matches at 10 bases. J lost 6 bases, V lost 1 base, and 6 bases had no gene match. Germline loops: CDR1 SGHVS, CDR2 FQNEAQ. The CDR3 runs to 16 residues. CDR3 protein: CASSLGSGQGPQPQHF. CDR3 bases: TGTGCCAGCAGCTTAGGGTCGGGACAGGGGCCTCAGCCCCAGCATTTT.

CDR3 in amino acids: CASSESQIAKNIQYF. DNA of the CDR3: TGCGCCAGCAGCGAGTCTCAGATAGCCAAAAACATTCAGTACTTC. This chain connects TRBV5-1 to TRBJ2-4; no firm D call. Germline CDR1 SGHRS, CDR2 YFSETQ. Trimming removed 4 bases at V and 0 bases at J, with 11 bases between. The CDR3 has 15 amino acids.

This clonotype was detected only a few times. The rearrangement joins TRBV9 to TRBJ2-3; unclear D gene. This CDR3 has 15 residues. V was pared by 0 bases and J by 2 bases, with 10 bases between. In germline, CDR1 is SGDLS, CDR2 YYNGEE. The CDR3, as DNA: TGTGCCAGCAGCGTAGGGTTAGTCCCCACAGATACGCAGTATTTT. This translates into CASSVGLVPTDTQYF.

The chain has TRBV20-1 and TRBJ1-1; tentatively, D is TRBD1 (6 bases). Germline V CDR1 and CDR2: DFQATT, SNEGSKA (reference sequence). CDR3 length: 14 residues. V gave up 7 bases and J gave up 2 bases, with 17 bases separating them. The CDR3: CSVKGGRGNTEAFF. The CDR3 region has the DNA TGCAGTGTCAAGGGCGGCAGGGGAAACACTGAAGCTTTCTTT.

The chain carries TRBV7-2 and TRBJ2-7; the match to TRBD1 covers 7 bases. J gave up 2 bases and V 5 bases, and 3 bases lay outside the gene matches. Germline V CDR1 and CDR2: SGHTA, FQGNSA. This CDR3 contains 13 residues. CDR3 DNA: TGTGCCAGCAGCCAAACAGGGGCCTACGAGCAGTACTTC. Translated: CASSQTGAYEQYF.

The chain employs TRBV12-3 or TRBV12-4 and TRBJ2-5; perhaps TRBD1 as D (7 bases). The CDR3 totals 15 residues. V lost 3 bases and J 5 bases, leaving 16 bases between the germline ends. CDR3 residues: CASSFGDRAGETQYF. DNA for the CDR3: TGTGCCAGCAGTTTTGGCGACAGGGCGGGGGAGACCCAGTACTTC.

J is TRBJ1-2 and V is TRBV20-1; tentatively, D is TRBD1 (5 bases). This CDR3 is 17 amino acids long. The V end lost 0 bases, the J end lost 0 bases, and 17 bases lay between the germline ends. The germline V gene encodes CDR1 DFQATT and CDR2 SNEGSKA (reference sequence). The CDR3 DNA is TGCAGTGCTAGAGAGGAACCTCAGGACAAGCCTAACTATGGCTACACCTTC. It specifies CSAREEPQDKPNYGYTF.

This clonotype was detected a few times. The chain employs TRBV27 and TRBJ2-7; tentatively, D is TRBD2 (5 bases). V gave up 6 bases and J gave up 2 bases, with 14 bases separating them. Germline loops: CDR1 MNHEY, CDR2 SMNVEV (reference sequence). The CDR3 runs 14 residues. CDR3 in DNA: TGTGCCAGCAGCCTCGCGAGGGTCCCCTACGAGCAGTACTTC. Residues: CASSLARVPYEQYF.

The chain combines TRBV6-5 with TRBJ2-5, with a tentative D call TRBD1 (5 bases). The CDR3 totals 19 residues. Germline V gives CDR1 MNHEY, CDR2 SVGAGI. Trimming took off 1 base at V and 2 bases at J, with 23 bases between the two ends. CDR3 amino acids: CASSYLGVFPRATQETQYF. DNA for the CDR3: TGTGCCAGCAGTTACTTAGGGGTTTTTCCTAGGGCAACTCAAGAGACCCAGTACTTC.

The table lists this clonotype with a few counts. The chain couples TRBV3-1 to TRBJ2-1, with 9 bases that match TRBD2. V shed 5 bases, J shed 4 bases, and the junction held 6 bases outside the gene matches. The CDR3 length is 15 residues. Germline assignment: CDR1 LGHDT and CDR2 YNNKEL (reference sequence). The CDR3 DNA follows: TGTGCCAGCAGCGCCGGGACTAGCAATTACAATGAGCAGTTCTTC. Its protein is CASSAGTSNYNEQFF.